This T cell receptor (beta chain) is from a study of tumor and adjacent non-tumor tissue in lung cancer. This sample's RNA came from whole unsorted tissue. The normal lung tissue was taken more than 3 cm from the tumor edge. Three rounds of nested PCR, following a modified ARM-PCR protocol, produced the TCRbeta library. Using its own MiXCR run on the multiplex PCR reads, TCRdb lists one record per CDR3 protein. Among about 86,000 distinct CDR3 sequences, about 77% were seen once, and the ten largest hold just over 20%. V was clipped by 9 bases and J by 8 bases; unmatched bases: 14. The CDR3 totals 15 residues.

The TCR comes from a woman between 45 and 65 years old with non-small cell lung cancer. The V and J genes are TRBV12-3 or TRBV12-4 and TRBJ2-3; 10 bases fit TRBD1. Sequencing was done on a sample of distant non-tumor lung tissue. DNA of the CDR3: TGTGCCAGTAGAGGGACAGGGGCTAGCACAATTACGCAGTATTTT. Its translation: CASRGTGASTITQYF.